This TCR beta chain emerged from a study of blood T cell dynamics during melanoma immunotherapy. Overall study context: Standard first-line treatment here was pembrolizumab or nivolumab plus ipilimumab in metastatic melanoma. The study, taken as a whole, reports: Disease-control patients' PBMC repertoires became either more clonal or more diverse at W3. The study could not tell melanoma-specific clones from general immune activation.

With regard to this clone: Its specificity is not known.

Germline V gene data show CDR1 as LNHDA and CDR2 as SQIVND (reference sequence). This CDR3 is 13 amino acids long. The V and J ends lost 2 bases and 4 bases respectively, with 8 bases between them. Time point indicated: week 3, after first cycle of checkpoint inhibitor. Every bulk PBMC sample received the same 350 ng of DNA. Here immunoSEQ multiplex PCR was the method, and the copy in TCRdb shows in-frame clones only, minus some. The sample lists 5,600 or so clones; roughly 77% were seen once. This sequence was found in a human donor with melanoma. The sample in question was blood, obtained from a patient treated with checkpoint blockade. This sequence joins TRBV19 and TRBJ1-2; maybe TRBD1 (5 bases). CDR3 sequence (DNA): TGTGCCAGTAGTATAAGGGACGGCTATGGCTACACCTTC. It translates to CASSIRDGYGYTF.